The following is a T cell receptor (beta chain) sequence with its context. Its target antigen remains unknown. Base-call qualities are not available, and no considerably larger clone is one nucleotide away. The data were taken from a study of cytomegalovirus exposure and HLA in healthy donors (dated by TCRdb to 2016 to 2017). Concerning the study at large: An earlier analysis of some 600 of the donors reported about 260 Gb of sequence data and around 120 million unique TCR beta sequences obtained from 150 million to 200 million T cells. An early release that covered several hundred HLA-typed donors contained about 290 gigabases of sequencing data and about 93 million unique TCR sequences. The genetic ancestry cluster associated with self-reported Caucasian donors included around 76% of the roughly 390 genotyped donors. The study aimed to test whether signatures of past pathogen exposure could be identified by cataloging public T cell receptors. The study profiled the T cell repertoires of about 720 subjects by immunosequencing and related them to cytomegalovirus serostatus. Along with the roughly 670-subject first cohort, a separate validation cohort of over 90 different subjects was used. High-throughput TCR immunosequencing, statistical association of individual TCRs with disease status, and machine learning were combined to predict cytomegalovirus infection status. To study patterns of TCR occurrence, a later analysis re-analyzed previously published TCR beta repertoires from 650 to 750 donors and added high-resolution HLA genotyping. In the later analysis, no new phenotypic data were used to find candidate immune exposures; instead, reliance was placed on TCR beta sequences and their occurrence across donors. In an earlier analysis of 587 of the donors, high-throughput TCR beta sequencing was used to judge whether each TCR beta V gene segment behaved as functional or pseudogenic. Alongside the repertoire data, information on donor age, sex, ethnicity and CMV serostatus was compiled. Genome-wide SNP genotypes for about 55% of the roughly 670 donors were used in a later genetic analysis, which treated that subset as a discovery cohort. Every repertoire in the discovery cohort had been generated on one and the same sequencing platform. HLA typing included class I and class II loci at four-digit resolution. Typing coverage differed by locus: A, B, C, DRB1 and DQB1 were typed in roughly 620-630 donors, DQA1 in 500 to 550, DPA1 in around 580, and DPB1 in 472. A few DR-DQ haplotypes were treated as single units for association and clustering because of strong linkage in the cohort. Among under 450 genotyped donors of the cohort, an average of about 240,000 unique TCR beta nucleotide sequences were sequenced per donor, approximately 20% of them non-productive.

Here is what the overall study found, with its caveats: The only immune exposure information available for the cohort was CMV serostatus. In a later genetic analysis, a missense DCLRE1C variant was associated with V-gene and J-gene trimming of TCR beta chains, and the association was replicated in an independent cohort. While some public TCRs were present in many individuals, most TCR sequences turned up only very rarely across donors. Assigning TCR associations to individual alleles was difficult when HLA alleles, especially DR and DQ, strongly co-occurred. A further reported finding was that TCR beta sequences accurately predicted the HLA-A and HLA-B alleles for most subjects in the first cohort. At a false discovery rate of 0.05, a later analysis linked fewer than 20,000 TCR beta sequences to specific HLA alleles. Three of the identified cytomegalovirus-associated TCR beta chains were confirmed in vitro to be specific for cytomegalovirus antigens. In a later analysis, TCR association rates were found to vary across HLA loci, with the most associated TCRs seen for DRB1 alleles and the fewest for HLA-C alleles. A cluster of highly shared sequence variants was judged likely to be a technical artifact of the sequencing pipeline. Cytomegalovirus status was reported to be diagnosed by the classifier with high specificity and sensitivity in both the original and validation cohorts. According to a later genetic analysis, donors in an Asian-associated ancestry cluster had fewer N-insertions in productive TCRs than the approximately 700-donor mean. According to a later analysis, parvovirus B19, influenza, CMV and Epstein-Barr virus appeared linked to several top co-occurrence clusters. The 87-base-pair reads could not distinguish some IMGT-functional V segments, including TRBV6-2 and TRBV6-3, so those segments were excluded. Because HLA typing was unavailable for some donors at each locus, only the typed subset was used in association tests. The authors suggested that the approach could potentially be generalized to other disease states and immunological phenotypes. The study listed 150 to 200 TCR beta chains as associated with cytomegalovirus. Linkage disequilibrium might explain the correlated functional status among segregating V segments, but an unknown experimental factor could not be excluded. The earlier analysis of 587 of the donors excluded around 17 rarely observed V segments, including chromosome 9 orphons, because counts were too low. Presence/absence analyses assumed roughly uniform sequencing depth across donors, an assumption that may not hold. In a later analysis, HLA-associated TCR beta chains showed more clonal expansion and lower generation probabilities than non-associated chains that were equally common. In a later analysis, most CMV-associated TCR beta chains were found to appear HLA-restricted, with HLA associations seemingly driven largely by CMV exposure. Only TCR beta chains were sequenced in this cohort, and the absence of alpha or paired-chain data limited detectable features. In an earlier analysis of 500 to 650 of the donors, most TCR beta V segments appeared in productive rearrangements about 90% or about 30% of the time, broadly matching IMGT annotations.

Library preparation used the immunoSEQ multiplex PCR assay. A mixture of 60 forward primers for TCR Vbeta segments and 13 reverse primers for TCR Jbeta segments was used in the multiplex PCR. The CDR3 region of rearranged TCR beta genes was amplified from genomic DNA with a multiplex PCR assay. The amplified TCR beta libraries were sequenced on the Illumina HiSeq System as 87-base-pair reads. Processing in the source paper ran as follows. Across the 640 or so repertoires, a later analysis counted approximately 83 million unique TCR beta chains, approximately 10 million of which were shared by at least two donors. Raw reads were error-corrected and collapsed into unique sequences by a nearest-neighbor algorithm in which closely related sequences were merged to remove PCR and sequencing errors. CDR3 sequences were aligned to IMGT reference sequences to assign V, D and J gene segments. For a sequence to be retained, at least a six-nucleotide match to both a V gene segment and a J gene segment was required. Rearrangements were called productive when the CDR3 lacked stop codons and stayed in frame with V and J; all others were non-productive. Following IMGT convention, CDR3 was defined as the stretch from the second conserved V-encoded cysteine to the conserved J-encoded phenylalanine. In an earlier analysis of 550 to 650 of the donors, sequences lacking an unambiguous match to a single V gene segment were excluded. An earlier analysis of approximately 590 of the donors classified V segments as functional when productive rearrangements were above 56.7% and as segregating when the standard deviation between donors was above 5%. A statistical classification framework was built for diagnosing cytomegalovirus status from the catalog of TCR beta chain sequences. In a later analysis, V and J genes were assigned by comparing TCR nucleotide sequences against IMGT/GENE-DB human TR gene sequences. In a later analysis, CDR3 sequences and most-parsimonious VDJ recombination scenarios were assigned using the TCRdist pipeline. In a later analysis, each TCR beta chain was defined by its CDR3 amino acid sequence together with its V-gene family, and reads without a unique V-gene family were excluded. In a later analysis, 500 to 650 highly shared, low-generation-probability nucleotide sequences were removed to address suspected cross-contamination and a sequencing artifact. In a later analysis, a clonal expansion index was calculated for each public chain from normalized within-repertoire ranks of inferred template counts. Generation probabilities in a later analysis came from a VDJ recombination model fitted to out-of-frame rearrangements, and those results were checked against IGoR. In a later analysis, TCR-TCR, TCR-HLA and TCR-CMV co-occurrence was scored with hypergeometric tests, and a repertoire-size bias correction was applied to TCR pairs. In a later analysis, false discovery rates were estimated by permuting HLA or CMV assignments 20 times. A later analysis grouped co-occurring TCRs with DBSCAN, adding TCRdist sequence similarity when clustering within HLA-allele-positive subsets. Repertoires with fewer than 30,000 or more than 120,000 public chains were left out of co-occurrence clustering, as were a few repertoires with anomalous nucleotide sharing. As stored in TCRdb, this immuneACCESS dataset retains in-frame rearrangements with V and J assigned. A fraction of the clones does not appear; measured against another copy, unresolved V genes explain less than half of the discrepancy, and the remainder lacks a known reason. That table supplies the V and J calls and clone size; D and trimming were determined from the DNA. This sample has over 150,000 clones in its table, and under 85% of those were observed once. Of the sample, approximately 1.5% is held by the ten largest clones.

The cohort comprised fewer than 700 healthy bone marrow donors. All cohort members were sampled while nominally healthy, although unrecorded immune exposures were likely present. The donor was CMV seronegative and was included in the group of about 400 seronegative cohort members. Each donor provided a peripheral blood sample, and peripheral blood mononuclear cells were used for TCR beta sequencing. Genomic DNA extraction from the blood cell samples was performed with the Qiagen DNeasy Blood Extraction Kit. The CDR3 holds 14 amino acids from the cysteine to the phenylalanine. The only DNA kept is the CDR3, 42 bases in frame from the first base. Trimming leaves V shorter by 3 bases and J shorter by 7 bases, with the junction holding 3 bases beyond the gene matches. As encoded in the germline V gene, CDR1 is SGHTA while CDR2 is FQGNSA.

The sequencing sample was made of PBMCs. The origin of this receptor is a woman aged 18-35 years in good health and CMV-seronegative. The chain is made from TRBV7-2 and TRBJ1-6; a stretch of 7 junction bases matches TRBD1. The DNA is as follows: TGTGCCAGCAGCTTCGACAGGGTAAATTCACCCCTCCACTTT. Translation gives CASSFDRVNSPLHF.